Below, one T cell receptor (beta chain) is given with its context. Its antigen is unknown. The entry originates in a study of cytomegalovirus exposure and HLA in healthy donors. Overall study results and limits: Researchers catalogued 164 TCR beta chains as cytomegalovirus-associated.

It was with 60 Vbeta and 13 Jbeta primers that the PCR ran. Measured with immunoSEQ multiplex PCR; TCRdb has only the in-frame clones, and not every one. The data contain roughly 98,000 clones, 55% to 75% of them singletons. The CDR3 runs to 18 residues. V gave up 10 bases and J gave up 0 bases; unmatched junction bases: 17. The V gene's germline CDR1 is SEHNR and CDR2 FQNEAQ (reference sequence). Sequencing input: PBMCs. V usage is TRBV7-9 and J usage is TRBJ2-7; 11 bases agree with TRBD2. This receptor was obtained from a man aged 50 or older in good health and CMV-seronegative. The CDR3 loop is CATQFETSGIIFSYEQYF. The CDR3 region has the DNA TGTGCCACCCAATTCGAGACTAGCGGGATAATCTTCTCCTACGAGCAGTACTTC.